This T cell receptor beta chain was found in a study of identical twins. Study-wide results and limits: Abundant cord blood beta clonotypes carried fewer insertions; memory repertoires showed none. Excess sharing between twins was weaker in beta out-of-frame sequences. Analyses of zero insertions could be partly confounded by invariant MAIT and iNKT cells.

The CDR3 has 16 residues. Worth noting for this clonotype: The antigen remains unidentified.

With template switching, a universal primer site was added, and the cDNA carried unique molecular identifiers. TCRdb reprocessed the 5' RACE reads with MiXCR, giving one entry per CDR3 protein. The profile shows 400,000 to 550,000 distinct CDR3 sequences, about 13% of them singletons. A further study also used this sample, focusing on yellow fever vaccine responses in identical twins.

The receptor comes from a woman between 18 and 29 years old in good health. The material sequenced was CD4+ T cells sorted from blood. This chain connects TRBV21-1 to TRBJ2-1. TRBV21-1 is designated a pseudogene. The CDR3 loop reads CASSKVWPIIDNEQFF. CDR3 DNA: TGTGCCAGCAGCAAAGTCTGGCCGATTATTGACAATGAGCAGTTCTTC.